The 20 T cell receptor beta chains below come from one sample, sequenced in a study of lymphopenia after photon versus proton radiotherapy. Sequenced by immunoSEQ multiplex PCR; TCRdb stores in-frame clones only, minus some. The sample yields 160,000 or so clones, less than 90% seen once. Specimen: peripheral blood, collected from a patient treated with photon-based radiotherapy. Receptors were obtained from a man in his fifties or sixties with gastric cancer.

CDR3 DNA: TGTGCCAGCAGTTTATACGGTTCGGATCCGAACACTGAAGCTTTCTTT. Translating gives CASSLYGSDPNTEAFF. The genes are TRBV27 and TRBJ1-1; D unclear. Germline assignment: CDR1 MNHEY and CDR2 SMNVEV (reference sequence). This CDR3 has 16 residues. The V gene lost 1 base and the J gene lost 1 base, with 13 bases spanning the gap.

The chain employs TRBV19 and TRBJ2-7; the match to TRBD1 covers 7 bases. CDR1 and CDR2 (germline): LNHDA, SQIVND (reference sequence). After removal of 6 bases from V and 1 base from J, the junction contained 9 bases not matched to a gene. The CDR3 extends over 15 amino acids. The CDR3 loop is CASSSHSTGSYEQYF. CDR3 sequence (DNA): TGTGCCAGTAGCTCACATTCGACAGGGTCCTACGAGCAGTACTTC.

This chain connects TRBV7-9 to TRBJ1-1; D call uncertain. V was clipped by 1 base and J by 0 bases, with 9 bases between them. Germline CDR1 is SEHNR and CDR2 is FQNEAQ (reference sequence). The CDR3 totals 15 residues. The DNA for the CDR3 is TGTGCCAGCAGCTTAGTAGGCAGCATGAACACTGAAGCTTTCTTT. Residues: CASSLVGSMNTEAFF.

The V and J genes are TRBV14 and TRBJ2-7; the match to TRBD2 covers 9 bases. The junction had 2 bases not matched to a gene; V was cut back by 0 bases and J by 5 bases. This CDR3 spans 14 amino acids. The V gene's germline CDR1 is SGHDN and CDR2 FVKESK. The CDR3 loop reads CASSQEKRGDEQYF. In nucleotides, the CDR3 is TGTGCCAGCAGCCAAGAAAAGCGGGGGGACGAGCAGTACTTC.

In its sample, this clone was seen once. This chain joins TRBV5-1 and TRBJ1-5; D might be TRBD1 (6 bases). This CDR3 has 15 residues. Deletions cut 0 bases from V and 0 bases from J, with 7 bases between. CDR1 and CDR2 from the germline V gene are SGHRS and YFSETQ. The CDR3 region is CASSLEGDSNQPQHF. DNA of the CDR3: TGCGCCAGCAGCTTGGAGGGGGATAGCAATCAGCCCCAGCATTTT.

V and J are TRBV5-6 and TRBJ2-5; D is unresolved. Between the trimmed V and J ends, which lost 0 bases and 1 base, there was a span of 10 bases. Germline V gives CDR1 SGHDT, CDR2 YYEEEE. The CDR3 length is 15 residues. The CDR3 here is CASSLGGAPQETQYF. In DNA form, the CDR3 reads TGTGCCAGCAGCTTGGGCGGCGCCCCCCAAGAGACCCAGTACTTC.

This sequence joins TRBV4-2 and TRBJ2-7; the D is unclear. V was clipped by 3 bases and J by 4 bases, with 10 bases between them. The CDR3 extends over 13 amino acids. The germline CDR1 and CDR2 sequences are LGHNA and YNFKEQ. The CDR3 DNA follows: TGTGCCAGCAGCCACGCGATAGAATACGAGCAGTACTTC. Its protein product is CASSHAIEYEQYF.

The chain has TRBV2 and TRBJ1-1; no clear D. CDR1 SNHLY and CDR2 FYNNEI come from the germline V gene. This CDR3 spans 11 amino acids. Deletions cut 5 bases from V and 8 bases from J, with 9 bases between. CDR3 sequence (DNA): TGTGCCAGCAGTACGATGGGAGAAGCTTTCTTT. It specifies CASSTMGEAFF.

V usage is TRBV25-1 and J usage is TRBJ1-1; no definite D call. V was shortened by 2 bases and J by 8 bases, with 18 bases between the two germline ends. There are 15 residues in the CDR3. CDR1 and CDR2 (germline): MGHDK, SYGVNS. The CDR3 reads CASSEGRLGGTEAFF. The CDR3 DNA is TGTGCCAGCAGTGAAGGGAGGCTCGGAGGAACCGAAGCTTTCTTT.

The rearrangement joins TRBV4-2 to TRBJ2-1, with D possibly TRBD1 on 6 matching bases. CDR1 and CDR2 (germline): LGHNA, YNFKEQ. The CDR3 is 14 residues long. V was trimmed by 3 bases and J by 10 bases, leaving 16 bases between them. The CDR3 region has the DNA TGTGCCAGCAGCCACACCGGGACACAGATAGAGCAGTTCTTC. Protein sequence: CASSHTGTQIEQFF.

In this sample, this clone turned up a few times. This chain joins TRBV6-1 and TRBJ1-2; the D gene is possibly TRBD1 (5 bases). The CDR3 consists of 15 residues. Germline CDR1 is MNHNS and CDR2 is SASEGT. V was pared by 2 bases and J by 4 bases, with 14 bases between. The CDR3 DNA follows: TGTGCCAGCAGTGAATTCCGACTGGGGGGCTATGGCTACACCTTC. Translated: CASSEFRLGGYGYTF.

The V call is TRBV6-5, the J call TRBJ2-7, with D tentatively TRBD2 (6 bases). CDR1 is MNHEY, CDR2 SVGAGI, per germline. This CDR3 has 14 amino acids. V was pared by 5 bases and J by 0 bases, with 11 bases between. The CDR3 DNA sequence: TGTGCCAGCAGTAACGCGGGGTCCTCCTACGAGCAGTACTTC. Protein: CASSNAGSSYEQYF.

The chain links TRBV6-1 to TRBJ1-2; TRBD1 matches 8 bases. This CDR3 has 14 amino acids. Germline CDR1 reads MNHNS; CDR2 reads SASEGT. V dropped 5 bases and J dropped 6; count of bases not matched to a gene: 8. The CDR3 protein is CASSKSGTGHGYTF. The CDR3 nucleotides are TGTGCCAGCAGTAAGTCCGGGACAGGCCATGGCTACACCTTC.

The rearrangement uses TRBV7-2 and TRBJ2-3; no clear D. CDR1 SGHTA and CDR2 FQGNSA come from the germline V gene. The CDR3 runs to 13 residues. V was trimmed by 2 bases and J by 1 base, leaving 4 bases between them. The CDR3, as DNA: TGTGCCAGCAGCTTATCCGGCACAGATACGCAGTATTTT. Translated: CASSLSGTDTQYF.

The rearrangement links TRBV19 to TRBJ2-4; 7 bases fit TRBD2. The trim removed 3 bases at V and 4 bases at J, leaving 6 bases unmatched. The CDR3 sequence is 15 residues long. Germline CDR1 reads LNHDA; CDR2 reads SQIVND (reference sequence). Here the CDR3 DNA reads TGTGCCAGTAGTATGGGCACTAGCGATAAAAACATTCAGTACTTC. Its protein is CASSMGTSDKNIQYF.

This clone showed up just a few times. The chain has TRBV5-4 and TRBJ2-1; D is perhaps TRBD2 (5 bases). Germline-derived CDR1 and CDR2 are SGHNT and YYREEE (reference sequence). This CDR3 spans 14 amino acids. V lost 0 bases and J lost 5, with 9 bases in between. The CDR3 bases are TGTGCCAGCAGCTTGGCTAGCAAGAACAATGAGCAGTTCTTC. The encoded protein is CASSLASKNNEQFF.

The chain links TRBV5-1 to TRBJ1-2; 9 nucleotides match TRBD1. With 4 bases clipped from V and 5 bases from J, the junction kept 12 bases outside the gene matches. Germline V gene lookup returns CDR1 SGHRS and CDR2 YFSETQ. This CDR3 is built from 16 residues. CDR3 coding DNA: TGCGCCAGCAGCCCTCCGGGACAGGGCCTCCTGTATGGCTACACCTTC. Its protein product is CASSPPGQGLLYGYTF.

This clone was observed a few times. The CDR3: CASRPDSIMNTEAFF. As DNA, the CDR3 is TGTGCCAGCAGGCCTGACAGCATCATGAACACTGAAGCTTTCTTT. The chain employs TRBV14 and TRBJ1-1, with a possible D match to TRBD1 (5 bases). The germline V and J ends were trimmed by 6 bases and 0 bases, with 14 bases remaining between them. Per germline, CDR1 SGHDN and CDR2 FVKESK. The CDR3 totals 15 residues.

The rearrangement joins TRBV5-1 to TRBJ2-3; 8 bases match TRBD2. Germline loops: CDR1 SGHRS, CDR2 YFSETQ. J was trimmed by 1 base and V by 5 bases; bases with no gene match: 6. CDR3 size: 15 residues. For the CDR3, the DNA is TGCGCCAGCAGTATGAGCGGGAGTGGCACAGATACGCAGTATTTT. It encodes CASSMSGSGTDTQYF.

This clone showed up just once. The sample holds other DNA sequences that translate to the same CDR3. This sequence joins TRBV20-1 and TRBJ1-1; D gene unclear. In germline, CDR1 is DFQATT, CDR2 SNEGSKA (reference sequence). This CDR3 contains 11 residues. The V gene lost 6 bases and the J gene lost 0 bases, with 5 bases spanning the gap. The CDR3 sequence is CSARVNTEAFF. The CDR3 DNA is TGCAGTGCGAGGGTGAACACTGAAGCTTTCTTT.